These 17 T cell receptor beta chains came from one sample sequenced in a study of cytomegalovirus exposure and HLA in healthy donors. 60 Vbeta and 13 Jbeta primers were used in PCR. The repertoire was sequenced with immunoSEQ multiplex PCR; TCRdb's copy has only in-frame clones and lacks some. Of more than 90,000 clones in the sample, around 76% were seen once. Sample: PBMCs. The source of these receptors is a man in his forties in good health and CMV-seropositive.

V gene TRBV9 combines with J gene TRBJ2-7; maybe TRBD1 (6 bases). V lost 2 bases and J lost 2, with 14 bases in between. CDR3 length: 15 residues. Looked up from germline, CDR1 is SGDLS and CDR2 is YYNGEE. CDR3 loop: CASSVGQQKTYEQYF. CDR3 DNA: TGTGCCAGCAGCGTTGGACAGCAAAAGACCTACGAGCAGTACTTC.

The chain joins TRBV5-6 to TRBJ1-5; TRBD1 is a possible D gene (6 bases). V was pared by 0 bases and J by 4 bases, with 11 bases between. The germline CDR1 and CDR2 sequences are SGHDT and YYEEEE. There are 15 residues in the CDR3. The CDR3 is CASSLGGRRNQPQHF. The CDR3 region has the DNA TGTGCCAGCAGCTTGGGGGGGCGGAGGAATCAGCCCCAGCATTTT. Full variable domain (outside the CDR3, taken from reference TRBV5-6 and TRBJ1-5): DAGVTQSPTHLIKTRGQQVTLRCSPKSGHDTVSWYQQALGQGPQFIFQYYEEEERQRGNFPDRFSGHQFPNYSSELNVNALLLGDSALYLCASSLGGRRNQPQHFGDGTRLSIL.

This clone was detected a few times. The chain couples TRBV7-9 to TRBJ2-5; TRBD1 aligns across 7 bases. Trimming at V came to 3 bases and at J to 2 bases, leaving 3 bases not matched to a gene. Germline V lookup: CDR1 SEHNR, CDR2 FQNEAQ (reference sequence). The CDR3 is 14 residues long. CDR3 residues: CASSFRTGQETQYF. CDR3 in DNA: TGTGCCAGCAGCTTCAGGACAGGTCAAGAGACCCAGTACTTC.

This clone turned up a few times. The CDR3 bases are TGTGCCAGCAGCTTGGAATCGTGGGCGACCCCTACGGCAGATACGCAGTATTTT. This sequence encodes CASSLESWATPTADTQYF. The chain has TRBV5-6 and TRBJ2-3; D not resolved. Trimming cost V 0 bases and J 4 bases, with 21 bases left between them. Per germline, CDR1 SGHDT and CDR2 YYEEEE. This CDR3 has 18 amino acids.

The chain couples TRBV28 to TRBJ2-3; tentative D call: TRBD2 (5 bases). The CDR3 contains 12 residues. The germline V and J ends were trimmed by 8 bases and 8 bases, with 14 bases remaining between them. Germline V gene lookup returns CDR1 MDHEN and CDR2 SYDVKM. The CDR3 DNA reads TGTGCCAGCCCAGGACCCGCGGGTACGCAGTATTTT. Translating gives CASPGPAGTQYF.

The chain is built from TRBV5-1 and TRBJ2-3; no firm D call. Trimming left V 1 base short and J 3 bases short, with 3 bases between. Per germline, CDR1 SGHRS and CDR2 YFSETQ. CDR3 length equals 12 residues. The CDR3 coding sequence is TGCGCCAGCAGCTTGCCGACAGATACGCAGTATTTT. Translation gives CASSLPTDTQYF.

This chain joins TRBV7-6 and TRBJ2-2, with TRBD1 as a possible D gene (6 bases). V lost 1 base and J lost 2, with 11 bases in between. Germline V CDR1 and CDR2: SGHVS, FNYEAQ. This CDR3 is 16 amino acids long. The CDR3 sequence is CASSLGKDRNTGELFF. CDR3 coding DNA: TGTGCCAGCAGCTTAGGCAAGGACAGAAACACCGGGGAGCTGTTTTTT.

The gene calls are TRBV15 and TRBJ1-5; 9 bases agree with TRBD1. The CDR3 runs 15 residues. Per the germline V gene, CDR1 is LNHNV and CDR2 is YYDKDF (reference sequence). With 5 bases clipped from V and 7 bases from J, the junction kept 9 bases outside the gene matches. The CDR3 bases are TGTGCCACCAGCTATACAGGGGGCGCACGACAGCCCCAGCATTTT. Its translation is CATSYTGGARQPQHF.

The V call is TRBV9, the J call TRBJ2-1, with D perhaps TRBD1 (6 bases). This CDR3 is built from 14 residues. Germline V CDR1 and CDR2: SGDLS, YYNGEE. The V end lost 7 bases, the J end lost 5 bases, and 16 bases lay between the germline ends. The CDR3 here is CASRAGVGNNEQFF. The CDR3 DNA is TGTGCCAGCCGTGCAGGGGTGGGAAACAATGAGCAGTTCTTC. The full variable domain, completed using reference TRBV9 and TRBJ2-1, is DSGVTQTPKHLITATGQRVTLRCSPRSGDLSVYWYQQSLDQGLQFLIQYYNGEERAKGNILERFSAQQFPDLHSELNLSSLELGDSALYFCASRAGVGNNEQFFGPGTRLTVL.

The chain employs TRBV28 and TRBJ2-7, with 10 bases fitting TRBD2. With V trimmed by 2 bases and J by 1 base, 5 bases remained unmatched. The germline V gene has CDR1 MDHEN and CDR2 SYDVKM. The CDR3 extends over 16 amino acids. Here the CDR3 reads CASSLDGAGGSYEQYF. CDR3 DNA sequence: TGTGCCAGCAGTTTAGACGGAGCGGGAGGGTCCTACGAGCAGTACTTC.

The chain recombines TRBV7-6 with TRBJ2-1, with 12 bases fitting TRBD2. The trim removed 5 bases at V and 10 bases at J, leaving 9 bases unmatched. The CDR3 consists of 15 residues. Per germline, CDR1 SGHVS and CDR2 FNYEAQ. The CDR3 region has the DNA TGTGCCAGCAGCCGAGCGACTAGCGGGAGTATGGAGCAGTTCTTC. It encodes CASSRATSGSMEQFF.

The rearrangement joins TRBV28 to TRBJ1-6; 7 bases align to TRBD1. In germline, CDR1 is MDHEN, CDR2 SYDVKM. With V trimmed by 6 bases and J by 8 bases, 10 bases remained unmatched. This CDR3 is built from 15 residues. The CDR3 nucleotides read TGTGCCAGCAGCAAGGGGACAGTCAGATATTCACCCCTCCACTTT. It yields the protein CASSKGTVRYSPLHF.

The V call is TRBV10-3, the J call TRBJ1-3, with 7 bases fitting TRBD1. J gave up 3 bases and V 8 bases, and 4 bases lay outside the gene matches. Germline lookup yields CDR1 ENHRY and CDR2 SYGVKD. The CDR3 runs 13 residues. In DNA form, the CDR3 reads TGTGCCATCGGGCAGGGGGGTGGAAACACCATATATTTT. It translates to CAIGQGGGNTIYF.

The chain's CDR3 is CASSPTSGSDTQYF. Written as DNA, the CDR3 is TGTGCCAGCAGCCCAACTAGCGGGAGTGATACGCAGTATTTT. The chain links TRBV7-2 to TRBJ2-3; 11 bases are a match to TRBD2. V dropped 5 bases and J dropped 6; count of bases not matched to a gene: 4. The CDR3 runs 14 residues. Germline values: CDR1 SGHTA, CDR2 FQGNSA.

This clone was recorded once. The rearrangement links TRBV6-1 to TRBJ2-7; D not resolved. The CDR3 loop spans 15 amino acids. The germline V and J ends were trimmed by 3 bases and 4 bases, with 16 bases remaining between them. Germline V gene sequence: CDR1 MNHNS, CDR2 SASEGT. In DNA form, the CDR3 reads TGTGCCAGCAGTGACCGCACCGGAGTCCCTTACGAGCAGTACTTC. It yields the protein CASSDRTGVPYEQYF.

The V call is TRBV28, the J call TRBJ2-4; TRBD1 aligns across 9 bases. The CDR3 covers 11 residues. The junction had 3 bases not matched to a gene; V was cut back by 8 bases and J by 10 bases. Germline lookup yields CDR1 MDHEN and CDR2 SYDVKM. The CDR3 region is CASGTGTIQYF. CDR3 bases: TGTGCCAGCGGGACAGGGACAATTCAGTACTTC.

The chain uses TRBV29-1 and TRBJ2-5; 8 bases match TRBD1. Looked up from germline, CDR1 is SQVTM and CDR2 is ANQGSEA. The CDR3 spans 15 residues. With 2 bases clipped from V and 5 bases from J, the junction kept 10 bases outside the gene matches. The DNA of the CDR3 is TGCAGCGTTGAAACGACGGCAGGGGGCACGGAGACCCAGTACTTC. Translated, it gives CSVETTAGGTETQYF.